These 28 T cell receptor gamma chains originate from one sample sequenced in a study of gammadelta T cells in human blood. TCRdb fed the RT-PCR reads into CATT to redo clone calling. The sample has around 520 gamma-chain clones, approximately 3.7% seen once. The sequenced sample consisted of non-Vgamma9Vdelta2 gamma-delta T cells from fetal blood. Source of these receptors: a human fetus.

This sequence joins TRGV2 and TRGJ1 or TRGJ2. The germline CDR1 and CDR2 sequences are EGSNGY and YDSYNSKV. The CDR3 consists of 12 residues. Trimming took 0 bases from V and 13 from J; bases not matched to a gene: 9. CDR3 DNA: TGTGCCACCTGGGACGGGCCAAGGAAAAAACTCTTT. Protein product: CATWDGPRKKLF.

This clone is large. One end of the junction varies from germline; a read error may be responsible. Other DNA sequences in the sample encode the same CDR3. The chain joins TRGV10 to TRGJP1. TRGV10 is annotated as an ORF whose role is uncertain. The length of the CDR3 is 9 residues. This CDR3 reads CTTGWFKIF. In DNA form, the CDR3 reads TGCACCACTGGTTGGTTCAAGATATTT.

By share, this clone counts as large. This chain uses TRGV9 with TRGJ1 or TRGJ2. Germline V gives CDR1 GITISATS, CDR2 ISYDGTV (reference sequence). This CDR3 spans 13 amino acids. J lost 3 bases, V lost 5 bases, and 7 bases had no gene match. This CDR3 reads CALWAPCYYKKLF. CDR3 bases: TGTGCCTTGTGGGCGCCTTGTTATTATAAGAAACTCTTT.

This clone was seen a few times. The TCRdb protein comes from a much larger clone and disagrees with this DNA's translation at residue 4, likely due to a read error; the protein given here is derived from the DNA. This chain connects TRGV8 to TRGJP1. The CDR3 sequence is 13 residues long. The germline gives CDR1 VENAVY, CDR2 YDSYNSRV. The CDR3 is CATRDTTGWFKIF. CDR3 DNA sequence: TGTGCCACCCGGGATACCACTGGTTGGTTCAAGATATTT.

Details on this clone: A far larger clone is a single base away, which makes a read error likely. The chain has TRGV9 and TRGJ1 or TRGJ2. No J gene is reported in TCRdb; it was inferred here by comparing the DNA with germline. Germline CDR1 reads GITISATS; CDR2 reads ISYDGTV (reference sequence). The CDR3 has 14 residues. CDR3 nucleotides: TGTGCCTTGTGGGAGGTTATGAATTATCATAAGAAACTCTTT. Translating it yields CALWEVMNYHKKLF.

By sample share, this clone is medium-sized. The chain links TRGV10 to TRGJ1 or TRGJ2. TRGV10 is filed as an ORF, its function uncertain. The V gene end was trimmed by 8 bases and the J gene end by 12 bases; junction bases not matched to a gene: 8. CDR3 length: 10 residues. CDR3 bases: TGTGCTGCGTGGGATTGGGGGAAACTCTTT. Translation: CAAWDWGKLF.

This sequence joins TRGV9 and TRGJ1 or TRGJ2. TCRdb leaves out the J gene; it was filled in here by matching the DNA to germline. The J segment lost 6 bases and the V segment lost 4 bases, leaving 0 bases of the junction unmatched. The CDR3 has 10 residues. The germline gives CDR1 GITISATS, CDR2 ISYDGTV (reference sequence). CDR3 nucleotides: TGTGCCTTGTGGGATTATAAGAAACTCTTT. This encodes CALWDYKKLF.

By frequency in the sample, this clone is large. The chain is built from TRGV9 and TRGJ1 or TRGJ2. Looked up from germline, CDR1 is GITISATS and CDR2 is ISYDGTV (reference sequence). The CDR3 length is 10 residues. J gave up 8 bases and V 2 bases, and 0 bases lay outside the gene matches. DNA of the CDR3: TGTGCCTTGTGGGAGGATAAGAAACTCTTT. Residues: CALWEDKKLF.

This clone is termed large. J is TRGJP2 and V is TRGV8. This CDR3 has 16 residues. With V trimmed by 4 bases and J by 5 bases, 13 bases remained unmatched. CDR1 and CDR2 (germline): VENAVY, YDSYNSRV. The CDR3 DNA follows: TGTGCCACCTGGGACCTCTTGAATGCGAGTGATTGGATCAAGACGTTT. Protein: CATWDLLNASDWIKTF.

By sample share, this clone is large. The J gene is TRGJ1 or TRGJ2, the V gene TRGV9. CDR1 is GITISATS, CDR2 ISYDGTV, per germline (reference sequence). V lost 1 base, J lost 3 bases, and 0 bases stayed unmatched. The CDR3 loop spans 12 amino acids. CDR3 region: CALWEVYYKKLF. CDR3 DNA sequence: TGTGCCTTGTGGGAGGTTTATTATAAGAAACTCTTT.

By frequency in the sample, this clone is large. The chain employs TRGV9 and TRGJ1 or TRGJ2. The CDR3 length is 12 residues. The germline CDR1 and CDR2 sequences are GITISATS and ISYDGTV (reference sequence). With V trimmed by 0 bases and J by 5 bases, 1 base remained unmatched. The CDR3 protein is CALWEVHYKKLF. The CDR3 DNA is TGTGCCTTGTGGGAGGTGCATTATAAGAAACTCTTT.

The sample holds one count of this clone. Because the CDR3's place on the DNA is in doubt, the DNA is left out and the CDR3 is given as listed by TCRdb. The J gene was not called, though the V gene is TRGV10. TRGV10 belongs to the ORF category, with a function that is uncertain. The CDR3 comprises 28 residues, both ends counted. CDR3 loop: CAAWVIRNSLAVEQHLLSQVSIGRIQHF.

By share of the sample, this clone is medium-sized (0.01 to 0.1%). The chain recombines TRGV5 with TRGJP2. Germline V CDR1 and CDR2: VINAFY, YDVSNSKD. With 0 bases clipped from V and 0 bases from J, the junction kept 4 bases outside the gene matches. The CDR3 length is 16 residues. The DNA for the CDR3 is TGTGCCACCTGGGACAGGCCTAATAGTAGTGATTGGATCAAGACGTTT. It specifies CATWDRPNSSDWIKTF.

This clone is termed medium-sized. The rearrangement uses TRGV8 and TRGJP1. The CDR3 spans 15 residues. With V trimmed by 3 bases and J by 0 bases, 4 bases remained unmatched. Germline V gene sequence: CDR1 VENAVY, CDR2 YDSYNSRV. The DNA of the CDR3 is TGTGCCACCTGGGATCAGTATACCACTGGTTGGTTCAAGATATTT. The encoded protein is CATWDQYTTGWFKIF.

Points on this clone: A much larger clone is a single base away; this may be a read error. This chain links TRGV10 with TRGJP1. TRGV10 carries the ORF label, with uncertain function. With 14 bases clipped from V and 0 bases from J, the junction kept 4 bases outside the gene matches. This CDR3 is built from 12 residues. This CDR3 is CATHTTGWFKIF. The CDR3 region has the DNA TGTGCTACCCATACCACTGGTTGGTTCAAGATATTT.

This clone has just a few counts. The TCRdb protein and the DNA translation do not line up at residue 11; the protein shown here was made by translating the DNA. The chain couples TRGV5 to TRGJ1 or TRGJ2. Germline lookup yields CDR1 VINAFY and CDR2 YDVSNSKD. This CDR3 has 13 residues. CDR3 DNA: TGTGCCACCTGGGACAAGAATTATTATAAGAACCTCTTT. It yields the protein CATWDKNYYKNLF.

A few counts support this clone. A single base separates this from a much larger clone, so it may be a read error. This chain joins TRGV8 and TRGJP1. Per germline, CDR1 VENAVY and CDR2 YDSYNSRV. The CDR3 has 16 amino acids. The DNA for the CDR3 is TGTGCCACCTGGAATAGGAAGGATGGCACTGGTTGGTTCAAGATATTT. The encoded protein is CATWNRKDGTGWFKIF.

Relative to its sample, this clone is large. This chain connects TRGV8 to TRGJ1 or TRGJ2. CDR1 and CDR2 (germline): VENAVY, YDSYNSRV. V shed 3 bases and J 0 bases; nucleotides not matched to a gene: 2. This CDR3 comprises 13 residues. The CDR3 coding sequence is TGTGCCACCTGGGATGTGAATTATTATAAGAAACTCTTT. This sequence encodes CATWDVNYYKKLF.

This clone was counted between two and nine times. The protein given by TCRdb reflects a much larger clone and differs at residue 3 from this DNA's translation, likely from a read error; the protein shown is the DNA's translation. The rearrangement links TRGV8 to TRGJP1. Germline-derived CDR1 and CDR2 are VENAVY and YDSYNSRV. CDR3 length equals 11 residues. DNA for the CDR3: TGTGCCCCCTGGACTGGTTGGTTCAAGATATTT. This codes for CAPWTGWFKIF.

This clone was detected only a few times. The V and J genes are TRGV9 and TRGJP. The CDR3 spans 16 residues. Germline V gene lookup returns CDR1 GITISATS and CDR2 ISYDGTV (reference sequence). Trimming removed 0 bases from V and 7 bases from J; junction bases left unmatched: 3. In DNA form, the CDR3 reads TGTGCCTTGTGGGAGGTGCGGGAGTTGGGCAAAAAAATCAAGGTATTT. Translation gives CALWEVRELGKKIKVF.

Only a few counts were recorded for this clone. The mismatch at residue 3 between this DNA's translation and the TCRdb protein of a much larger clone likely reflects a read error; the protein shown is translated from the DNA. The rearrangement joins TRGV3 to TRGJ1 or TRGJ2. Germline values: CDR1 VTNTFY, CDR2 YDVSTARD (reference sequence). This CDR3 contains 13 residues. The CDR3 loop is CASWDRNYYKKLF. The CDR3 DNA reads TGTGCCTCCTGGGACAGGAATTATTATAAGAAACTCTTT.

Comment on this clone: This clone may be a read error of a much larger clone one base away. This chain joins TRGV3 and TRGJ1 or TRGJ2. Germline V gene lookup returns CDR1 VTNTFY and CDR2 YDVSTARD (reference sequence). J lost 3 bases, V lost 0 bases, and 8 bases had no gene match. The CDR3 has 15 residues. In nucleotides, the CDR3 is TGTGCCACCTGGGACAGGTGGGTGACTTATTATAAGAAACTCTTT. Protein: CATWDRWVTYYKKLF.

By share, this clone ranks as medium-sized (0.01 to 0.1%). The chain has TRGV8 and TRGJ1 or TRGJ2. Per germline, CDR1 VENAVY and CDR2 YDSYNSRV. The trim removed 0 bases at V and 6 bases at J, leaving 5 bases unmatched. The length of the CDR3 is 13 residues. The CDR3 sequence: CATWDRPRYKKLF. DNA for the CDR3: TGTGCCACCTGGGATAGGCCTCGTTATAAGAAACTCTTT.

By proportion, this clone is large (0.1 to 1%). The chain carries TRGV8 and TRGJ1 or TRGJ2. Per the germline V gene, CDR1 is VENAVY and CDR2 is YDSYNSRV. This CDR3 is built from 11 residues. The J segment lost 4 bases and the V segment lost 3 bases, leaving 0 bases of the junction unmatched. The CDR3 here is CATWDYYKKLF. As DNA, the CDR3 is TGTGCCACCTGGGATTATTATAAGAAACTCTTT.

In its sample, this clone is medium-sized. V usage is TRGV2 and J usage is TRGJ1 or TRGJ2. Here the J gene came from matching the DNA to germline, since TCRdb omits it. CDR3 length: 13 residues. Trimming at V came to 0 bases and at J to 3 bases, leaving 2 bases not matched to a gene. Germline lookup yields CDR1 EGSNGY and CDR2 YDSYNSKV. The CDR3 is CATWDGLYYKKLF. CDR3 nucleotide sequence: TGTGCCACCTGGGACGGGCTTTATTATAAGAAACTCTTT.

By frequency in the sample, this clone is large. The chain is built from TRGV5 and TRGJ1 or TRGJ2. With V trimmed by 0 bases and J by 0 bases, 5 bases remained unmatched. The CDR3 runs 15 residues. Germline-derived CDR1 and CDR2 are VINAFY and YDVSNSKD. CDR3 coding DNA: TGTGCCACCTGGGACAGGACCGTGAATTATTATAAGAAACTCTTT. This encodes CATWDRTVNYYKKLF.

This clone was seen more than once but under ten times. A much larger clone sits a single nucleotide away, making a read error possible. The chain is built from TRGV3 and TRGJP. TCRdb records no J gene; here it was assigned by comparing the DNA to germline. Germline values: CDR1 VTNTFY, CDR2 YDVSTARD (reference sequence). J lost 5 bases, V lost 2 bases, and 0 bases had no gene match. The CDR3 length is 15 residues. CDR3 in DNA: TGTGCCACCTGGGACAAAGAGTTGGGCAAAAAAATCAAGGTATTT. Its translation is CATWDKELGKKIKVF.

Concerning this clone itself: This may come from a read error, since a much larger clone is one base off. This chain links TRGV8 with TRGJ1 or TRGJ2. J was trimmed by 0 bases and V by 0 bases; bases with no gene match: 5. The germline gives CDR1 VENAVY, CDR2 YDSYNSRV. This CDR3 is built from 15 residues. The chain's CDR3 is CATWDRTVNYYKKLF. CDR3 in DNA: TGTGCCACCTGGGATAGGACCGTGAATTATTATAAGAAACTCTTT.